This TCR beta chain derives from a study of blood T cell repertoires in COVID-19. As for the study in general: Both acute and convalescent COVID-19 samples were obtained from the United States, Italy and Spain.

The CDR3 extends over 12 amino acids. V lost 2 bases and J 14 bases, leaving 10 bases between the germline ends. Germline assignment: CDR1 SNHLY and CDR2 FYNNEI. Data came from immunoSEQ multiplex PCR; TCRdb stores just in-frame clones and leaves some out. Of tens of thousands of clones in the sample, roughly 87% are singletons; the top ten hold about 3.2%. Sequencing input: peripheral blood. This sequence joins TRBV2 and TRBJ1-6; D is possibly TRBD1 (5 bases). This TCR was sampled from a man older than 75 with acute or convalescent COVID-19. DNA for the CDR3: TGTGCCAGCAGTGAACTCAGGGCCTCCCTCCACTTT. This sequence encodes CASSELRASLHF.